Below are 7 T cell receptor beta chains sequenced from a single sample in a study of blood T cell repertoires in COVID-19. TCRdb's copy holds only in-frame clones and misses some; the assay was immunoSEQ multiplex PCR. The sample has 150,000 to 200,000 clones, around 86% seen once. The sample was peripheral blood. The origin of the receptors is a woman of 80 years or more in a cohort sampled during active or convalescent COVID-19.

This chain joins TRBV18 and TRBJ1-3; TRBD1 aligns across 7 bases. With 3 bases clipped from V and 0 bases from J, the junction kept 5 bases outside the gene matches. The CDR3 loop spans 16 amino acids. The germline CDR1 and CDR2 sequences are KGHSH and LQKENI. CDR3 amino acids: CASSPVGQISGNTIYF. The CDR3 region has the DNA TGTGCCAGCTCACCGGTGGGACAGATCTCTGGAAACACCATATATTTT. Based on the CDR3 plus reference TRBV18 and TRBJ1-3, the full variable domain is NAGVMQNPRHLVRRRGQEARLRCSPMKGHSHVYWYRQLPEEGLKFMVYLQKENIIDESGMPKERFSAEFPKEGPSILRIQQVVRGDSAAYFCASSPVGQISGNTIYFGEGSWLTVV.

The V and J genes are TRBV6-5 and TRBJ1-1; TRBD1 matches at 7 bases. Germline-derived CDR1 and CDR2 are MNHEY and SVGAGI. After removal of 4 bases from V and 11 bases from J, the junction contained 10 bases not matched to a gene. CDR3 length equals 13 residues. CDR3 coding DNA: TGTGCCAGCAGTTCGGAACAGGGGTGGGGGGCTTTCTTT. Its translation is CASSSEQGWGAFF.

This clone was seen more than once but under ten times. This chain uses TRBV9 with TRBJ1-1; 8 bases are shared with TRBD1. Germline assignment: CDR1 SGDLS and CDR2 YYNGEE. The V gene end was trimmed by 1 base and the J gene end by 10 bases; junction bases not matched to a gene: 9. The CDR3 spans 14 residues. Here the CDR3 reads CASSVRPTTGVAFF. The CDR3 DNA reads TGTGCCAGCAGCGTACGCCCCACGACAGGGGTAGCTTTCTTT. The full variable domain, completed using reference TRBV9 and TRBJ1-1, is DSGVTQTPKHLITATGQRVTLRCSPRSGDLSVYWYQQSLDQGLQFLIQYYNGEERAKGNILERFSAQQFPDLHSELNLSSLELGDSALYFCASSVRPTTGVAFFGQGTRLTVV.

The chain carries TRBV9 and TRBJ2-3; 8 bases map to TRBD2. After removal of 6 bases from V and 4 bases from J, the junction contained 1 base not matched to a gene. CDR3 length: 12 amino acids. Germline assignment: CDR1 SGDLS and CDR2 YYNGEE. The CDR3: CASTAGADTQYF. DNA of the CDR3: TGTGCCAGCACAGCGGGAGCAGATACGCAGTATTTT.

The chain is built from TRBV9 and TRBJ2-5; 9 bases map to TRBD2. V trimming: 0 bases; J trimming: 5 bases; junction bases outside the gene matches: 11. Germline loops: CDR1 SGDLS, CDR2 YYNGEE. The CDR3 loop spans 17 amino acids. This CDR3 is CASSVGKLAGLLETQYF. CDR3 DNA sequence: TGTGCCAGCAGCGTAGGAAAGCTAGCGGGACTTCTGGAGACCCAGTACTTC.

This sequence joins TRBV19 and TRBJ1-5; D not certain. Trimming left V 3 bases short and J 3 bases short, with 6 bases between. The CDR3 is 13 amino acids. Germline V gene lookup returns CDR1 LNHDA and CDR2 SQIVND (reference sequence). CDR3 sequence (DNA): TGTGCCAGTAGTATCAGAAACAATCAGCCCCAGCATTTT. It encodes CASSIRNNQPQHF. The full variable domain, completed using reference TRBV19 and TRBJ1-5, is DGGITQSPKYLFRKEGQNVTLSCEQNLNHDAMYWYRQDPGQGLRLIYYSQIVNDFQKGDIAEGYSVSREKKESFPLTVTSAQKNPTAFYLCASSIRNNQPQHFGDGTRLSIL.

V is TRBV19 and J is TRBJ2-7; a possible D gene is TRBD2 (6 bases). V was trimmed by 5 bases and J by 2 bases, leaving 10 bases between them. The CDR3 is 13 amino acids. CDR1 LNHDA and CDR2 SQIVND come from the germline V gene (reference sequence). The CDR3, as DNA: TGTGCCAGTAGTGAGGGACTCACCTACGAGCAGTACTTC. Translated, it gives CASSEGLTYEQYF.